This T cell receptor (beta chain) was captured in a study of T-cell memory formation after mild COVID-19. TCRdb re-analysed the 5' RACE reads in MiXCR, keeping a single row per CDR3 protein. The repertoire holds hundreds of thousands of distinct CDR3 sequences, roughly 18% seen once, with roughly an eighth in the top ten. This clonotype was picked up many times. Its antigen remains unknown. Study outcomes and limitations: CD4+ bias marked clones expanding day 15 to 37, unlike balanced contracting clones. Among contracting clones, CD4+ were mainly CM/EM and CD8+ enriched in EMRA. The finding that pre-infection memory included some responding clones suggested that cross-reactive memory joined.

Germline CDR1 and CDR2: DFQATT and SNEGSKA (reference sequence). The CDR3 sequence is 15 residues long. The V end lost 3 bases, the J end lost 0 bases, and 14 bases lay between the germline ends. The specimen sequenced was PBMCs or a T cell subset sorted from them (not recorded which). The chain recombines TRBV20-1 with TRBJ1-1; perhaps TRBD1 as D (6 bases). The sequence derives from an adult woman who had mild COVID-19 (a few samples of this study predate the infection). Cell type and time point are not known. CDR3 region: CSASQVGGLNTEAFF. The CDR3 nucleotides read TGCAGTGCTAGTCAGGTCGGGGGGCTGAACACTGAAGCTTTCTTT.